The sample holds many counts of the clone carrying this T cell receptor beta chain. This sample stems from a study of blood T cells in healthy people across ages. The second PCR ran about 6 to 12 cycles with a sample-barcoded 5' primer and J-beta primers. TCRdb reprocessed the 5' RACE reads via MiXCR and lists one record per CDR3 protein. The table shows approximately 810,000 distinct CDR3 sequences, with less than 35% occurring only once. This TCR came from an elderly woman in good health. Source material: blood.

The CDR3 DNA follows: TGCGCCAGCAGCCAAGTGGGCGGAGCGGAGACCCAGTACTTC. It codes for CASSQVGGAETQYF. V usage is TRBV4-1 and J usage is TRBJ2-5; no clear D. This CDR3 spans 14 amino acids. The germline V gene has CDR1 MGHRA and CDR2 YSYEKL. Trimming shortened V by 1 base and J by 5 bases, and 11 bases separated the two germline ends.